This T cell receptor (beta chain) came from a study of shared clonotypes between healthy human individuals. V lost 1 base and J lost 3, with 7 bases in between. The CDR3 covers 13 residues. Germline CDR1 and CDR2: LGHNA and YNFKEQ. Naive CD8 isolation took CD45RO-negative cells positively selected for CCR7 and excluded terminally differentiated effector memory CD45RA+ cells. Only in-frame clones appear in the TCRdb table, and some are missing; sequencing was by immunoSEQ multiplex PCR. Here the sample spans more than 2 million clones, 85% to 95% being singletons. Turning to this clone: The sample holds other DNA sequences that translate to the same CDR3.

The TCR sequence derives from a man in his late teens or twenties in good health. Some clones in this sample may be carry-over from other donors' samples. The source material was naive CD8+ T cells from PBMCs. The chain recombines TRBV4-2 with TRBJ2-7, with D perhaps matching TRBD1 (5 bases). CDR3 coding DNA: TGTGCCAGCAGCCAAGGGGGCGGCTACGAGCAGTACTTC. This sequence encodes CASSQGGGYEQYF.